What follows is one T cell receptor (beta chain) and its context. Its antigen is not identified. Other DNA sequences in this sample translate to the same CDR3. The sample comes from a study of T cells in localized non-small cell lung cancer. Using immunoSEQ multiplex PCR, the repertoire was profiled, and TCRdb retains in-frame clones only, with some absent. The table has some 35,000 clones, around 90% seen once. Germline V CDR1 and CDR2: MNHEY, SMNVEV (reference sequence). This CDR3 comprises 16 residues. Trimming pared 0 bases from V and 6 bases from J, leaving 15 bases between. Findings and limits, study-wide: Turning up in adjacent lung were a median about 61 of the top 100 tumor clones. A raised T cell density in blood coincided with lengthier overall survival.

The receptor's source is a female donor of 60 years or more with stage I lung adenocarcinoma. The chain couples TRBV27 to TRBJ1-5, with D maybe TRBD1 (5 bases). Here the sequenced sample was peripheral blood, taken before any cancer treatment. The CDR3 region is CASSLSSTGRGQPQHF. The DNA for the CDR3 is TGTGCCAGCAGTTTATCAAGCACGGGACGTGGTCAGCCCCAGCATTTT.